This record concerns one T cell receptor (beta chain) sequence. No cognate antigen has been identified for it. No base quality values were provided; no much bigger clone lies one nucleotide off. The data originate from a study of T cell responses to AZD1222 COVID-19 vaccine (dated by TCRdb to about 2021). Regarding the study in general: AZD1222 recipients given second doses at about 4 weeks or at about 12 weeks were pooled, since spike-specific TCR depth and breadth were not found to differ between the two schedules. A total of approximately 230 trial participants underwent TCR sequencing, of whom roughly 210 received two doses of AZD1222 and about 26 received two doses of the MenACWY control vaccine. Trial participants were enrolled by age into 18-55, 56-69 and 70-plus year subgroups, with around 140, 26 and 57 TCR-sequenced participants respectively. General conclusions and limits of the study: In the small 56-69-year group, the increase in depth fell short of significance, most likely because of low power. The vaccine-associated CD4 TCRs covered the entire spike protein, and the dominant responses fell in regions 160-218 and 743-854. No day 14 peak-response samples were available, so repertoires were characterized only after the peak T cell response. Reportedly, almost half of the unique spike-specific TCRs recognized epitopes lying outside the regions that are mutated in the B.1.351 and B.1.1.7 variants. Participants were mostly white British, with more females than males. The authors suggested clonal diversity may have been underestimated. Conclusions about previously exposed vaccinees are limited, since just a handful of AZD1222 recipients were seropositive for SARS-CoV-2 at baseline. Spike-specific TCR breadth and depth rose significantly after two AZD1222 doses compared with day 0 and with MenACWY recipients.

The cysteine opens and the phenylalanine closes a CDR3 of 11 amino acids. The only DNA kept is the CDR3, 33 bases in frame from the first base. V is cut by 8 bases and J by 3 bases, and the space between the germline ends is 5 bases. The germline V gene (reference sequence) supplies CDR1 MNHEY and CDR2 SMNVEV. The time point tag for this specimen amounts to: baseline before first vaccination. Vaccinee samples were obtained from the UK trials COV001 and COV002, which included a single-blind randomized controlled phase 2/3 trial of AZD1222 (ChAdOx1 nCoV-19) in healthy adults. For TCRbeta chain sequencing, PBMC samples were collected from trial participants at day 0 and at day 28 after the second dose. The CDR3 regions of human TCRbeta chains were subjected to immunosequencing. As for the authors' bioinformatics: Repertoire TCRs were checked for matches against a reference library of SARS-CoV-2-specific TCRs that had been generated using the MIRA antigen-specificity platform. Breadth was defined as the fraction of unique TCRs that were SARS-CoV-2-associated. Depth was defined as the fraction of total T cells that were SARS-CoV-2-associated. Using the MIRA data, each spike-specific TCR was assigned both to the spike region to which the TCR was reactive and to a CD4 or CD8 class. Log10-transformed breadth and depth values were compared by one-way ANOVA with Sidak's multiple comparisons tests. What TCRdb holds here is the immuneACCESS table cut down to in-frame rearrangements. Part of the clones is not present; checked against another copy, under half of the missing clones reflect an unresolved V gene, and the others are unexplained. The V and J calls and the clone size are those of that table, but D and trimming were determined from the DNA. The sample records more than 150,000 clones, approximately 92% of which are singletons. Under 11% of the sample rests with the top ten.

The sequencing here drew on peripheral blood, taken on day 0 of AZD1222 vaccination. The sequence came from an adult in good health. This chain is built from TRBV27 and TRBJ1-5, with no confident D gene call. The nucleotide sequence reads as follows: TGTGCCAGCGGATACAATCAGCCCCAGCATTTT. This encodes CASGYNQPQHF.